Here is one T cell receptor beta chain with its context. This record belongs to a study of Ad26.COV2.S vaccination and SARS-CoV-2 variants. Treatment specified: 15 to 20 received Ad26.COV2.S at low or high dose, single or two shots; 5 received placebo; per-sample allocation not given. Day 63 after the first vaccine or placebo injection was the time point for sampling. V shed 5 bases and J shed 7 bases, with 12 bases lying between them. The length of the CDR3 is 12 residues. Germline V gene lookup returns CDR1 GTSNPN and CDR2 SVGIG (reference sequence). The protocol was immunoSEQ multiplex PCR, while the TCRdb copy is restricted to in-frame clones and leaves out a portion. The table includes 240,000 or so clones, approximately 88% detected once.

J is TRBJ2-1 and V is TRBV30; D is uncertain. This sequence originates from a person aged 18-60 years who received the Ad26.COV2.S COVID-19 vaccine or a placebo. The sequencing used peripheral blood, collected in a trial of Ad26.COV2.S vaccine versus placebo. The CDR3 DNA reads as TGTGCCTGGGGCCAAGTTGGTAATGAGCAGTTCTTC. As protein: CAWGQVGNEQFF.